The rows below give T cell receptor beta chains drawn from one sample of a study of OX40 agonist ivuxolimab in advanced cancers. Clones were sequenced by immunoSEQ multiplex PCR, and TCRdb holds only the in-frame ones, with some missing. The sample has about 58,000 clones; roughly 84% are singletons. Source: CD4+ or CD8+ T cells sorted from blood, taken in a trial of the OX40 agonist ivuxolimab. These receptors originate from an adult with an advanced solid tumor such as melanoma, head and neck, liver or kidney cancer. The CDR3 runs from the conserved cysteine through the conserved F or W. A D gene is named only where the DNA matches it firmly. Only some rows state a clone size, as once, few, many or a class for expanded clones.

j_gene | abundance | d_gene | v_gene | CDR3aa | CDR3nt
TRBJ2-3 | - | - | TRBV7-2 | CASKWRGSTDTQYF | TGTGCCTCCAAGTGGAGAGGAAGCACAGATACGCAGTATTTT
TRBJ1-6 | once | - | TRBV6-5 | CASRRDVANSPLHF | TGTGCCAGCAGAAGGGATGTGGCGAATTCACCCCTCCACTTT
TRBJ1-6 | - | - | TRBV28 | CASSRLGKTWDSPLHF | TGTGCCAGCAGTCGTTTAGGCAAAACTTGGGATTCACCCCTCCACTTT
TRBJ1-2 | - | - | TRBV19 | CASSTWTENRGYTF | TGTGCCAGTAGTACCTGGACTGAGAATAGGGGCTACACCTTC
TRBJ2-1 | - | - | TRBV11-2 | CASSLRWGTGSSYNEQFF | TGTGCCAGCAGCCTAAGGTGGGGAACAGGGAGCTCCTACAATGAGCAGTTCTTC
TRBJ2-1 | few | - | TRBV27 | CASSSRDSNEQFF | TGTGCCAGCAGTAGCCGGGACTCCAATGAGCAGTTCTTC
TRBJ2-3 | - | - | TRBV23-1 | CASRPSWTVTDTQYF | TGCGCCAGCCGACCCTCGTGGACAGTCACAGATACGCAGTATTTT
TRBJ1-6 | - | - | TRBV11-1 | CASSFSDNSPLHF | TGTGCCAGCAGCTTCTCAGATAATTCACCCCTCCACTTT
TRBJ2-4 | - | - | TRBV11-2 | CASSTSSLAKNIQYF | TGTGCCAGCAGCACATCATCCCTAGCCAAAAACATTCAGTACTTC
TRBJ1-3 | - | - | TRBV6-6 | CASSADSRSGNTIYF | TGTGCCAGCAGTGCGGACAGTCGGTCCGGAAACACCATATATTTT
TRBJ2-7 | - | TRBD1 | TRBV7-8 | CASSFNRDRVSYEQYF | TGTGCCAGCAGCTTTAACCGGGACAGGGTTTCCTACGAGCAGTACTTC
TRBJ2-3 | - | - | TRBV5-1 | CASSGTGDTDTQYF | TGCGCCAGCAGCGGGACCGGCGACACAGATACGCAGTATTTT
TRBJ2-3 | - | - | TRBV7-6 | CASSSTRTDTQYF | TGTGCCAGCAGCTCGACGCGCACAGATACGCAGTATTTT
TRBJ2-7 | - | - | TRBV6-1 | CATRDPASYEQYF | TGTGCCACCCGAGACCCCGCCTCCTACGAGCAGTACTTC
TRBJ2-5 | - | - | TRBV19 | CASSMNSGTQYF | TGTGCCAGTAGTATGAATTCCGGGACCCAGTACTTC
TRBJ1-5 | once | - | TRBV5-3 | CARSPGAQWGYGNQPQHF | TGTGCCAGAAGCCCGGGGGCCCAATGGGGGTATGGCAATCAGCCCCAGCATTTT
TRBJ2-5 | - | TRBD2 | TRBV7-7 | CASSLAGTSGGETQYF | TGTGCCAGCAGCTTAGCCGGGACTAGCGGGGGCGAGACCCAGTACTTC
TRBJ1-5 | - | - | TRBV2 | CASSEKGLSNQPQHF | TGTGCCAGCAGTGAAAAAGGTCTTAGCAATCAGCCCCAGCATTTT
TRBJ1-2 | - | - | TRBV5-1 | CASRTGTDYGYTF | TGCGCCAGCAGGACCGGGACGGACTATGGCTACACCTTC
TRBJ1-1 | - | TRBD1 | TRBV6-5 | CASSGTGSEAFF | TGTGCCAGCAGTGGGACAGGCAGTGAAGCTTTCTTT
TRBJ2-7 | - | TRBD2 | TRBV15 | CATSRDHGRGSSYEQYF | TGTGCCACCAGCAGAGATCATGGGAGGGGATCATCCTACGAGCAGTACTTC
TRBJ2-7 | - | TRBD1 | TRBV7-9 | CASSLGQGFHEQYF | TGTGCCAGCAGCCTTGGACAGGGTTTCCACGAGCAGTACTTC
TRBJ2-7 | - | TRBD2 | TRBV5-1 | CASSSSSGSYEQYF | TGCGCCAGCAGCTCCTCTAGCGGATCTTACGAGCAGTACTTC
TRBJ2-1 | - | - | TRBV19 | CATATGVRVGNEQFF | TGTGCCACTGCCACGGGGGTGAGGGTGGGTAATGAGCAGTTCTTC
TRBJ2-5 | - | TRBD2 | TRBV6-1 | CASRTVPTGGETQYF | TGTGCCAGCAGGACAGTGCCTACGGGGGGGGAGACCCAGTACTTC
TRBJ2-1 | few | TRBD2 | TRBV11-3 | CASSPGLLAGGTDEQFF | TGTGCCAGCAGCCCAGGGCTCCTAGCGGGGGGCACGGATGAGCAGTTCTTC
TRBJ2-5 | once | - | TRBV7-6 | CASSSSFSWETQYF | TGTGCCAGCAGCTCATCTTTTAGTTGGGAGACCCAGTACTTC
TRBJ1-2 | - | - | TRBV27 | CASSAFEWSGYTF | TGTGCCAGCAGTGCGTTTGAGTGGTCTGGCTACACCTTC
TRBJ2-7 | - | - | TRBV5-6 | CASSLAQYVSYEQYF | TGTGCCAGCAGCTTGGCGCAATATGTCTCCTACGAGCAGTACTTC
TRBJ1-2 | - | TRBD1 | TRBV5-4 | CASSLEQGWSDGYTF | TGTGCCAGCAGCTTAGAACAGGGGTGGAGCGATGGCTACACCTTC
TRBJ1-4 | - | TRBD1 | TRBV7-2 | CASSLNSGTGSEKLFF | TGTGCCAGCAGCTTAAACTCCGGGACAGGGAGTGAAAAACTGTTTTTT
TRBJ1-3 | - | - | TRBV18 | CASSPPDRRGSGNTIYF | TGTGCCAGCTCACCACCGGATAGAAGGGGAAGTGGAAACACCATATATTTT
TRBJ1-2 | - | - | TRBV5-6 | CASSFLLRAGSSNYGYTF | TGTGCCAGCAGCTTCCTCTTACGGGCAGGGTCTTCTAACTATGGCTACACCTTC
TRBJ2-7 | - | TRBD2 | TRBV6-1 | CASDLGAGGPYEQYF | TGTGCCAGCGACTTAGGAGCGGGGGGGCCCTACGAGCAGTACTTC
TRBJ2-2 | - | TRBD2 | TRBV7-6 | CASSLGPQRGGRTGELFF | TGTGCCAGCAGCTTAGGTCCCCAGCGGGGGGGCCGGACCGGGGAGCTGTTTTTT
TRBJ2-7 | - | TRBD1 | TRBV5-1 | CASSFLHRGYEQYF | TGCGCCAGCAGCTTTTTACACAGGGGTTACGAGCAGTACTTC
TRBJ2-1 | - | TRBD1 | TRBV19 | CASVGGQETYNEQFF | TGTGCCAGTGTAGGGGGACAGGAGACCTACAATGAGCAGTTCTTC
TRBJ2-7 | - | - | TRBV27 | CASSSRAAGSYEQYF | TGTGCCAGCAGTTCCCGTGCAGCGGGCTCCTACGAGCAGTACTTC
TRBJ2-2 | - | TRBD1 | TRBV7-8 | CASSYLQGTGELFF | TGTGCCAGCAGCTACCTACAGGGGACCGGGGAGCTGTTTTTT
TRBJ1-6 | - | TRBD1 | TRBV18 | CASSPGTGEHSPLHF | TGTGCCAGCTCACCAGGGACAGGGGAACATTCACCCCTCCACTTT
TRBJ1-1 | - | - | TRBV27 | CASSLWVRANTEAFF | TGTGCCAGCAGTTTATGGGTCAGGGCGAACACTGAAGCTTTCTTT
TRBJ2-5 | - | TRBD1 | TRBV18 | CASSLRDRAMETQYF | TGTGCCAGCTCACTGCGGGACAGGGCTATGGAGACCCAGTACTTC
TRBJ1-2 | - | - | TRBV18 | CASSASTLAYGYTF | TGTGCCAGCTCAGCCTCGACACTTGCCTATGGCTACACCTTC
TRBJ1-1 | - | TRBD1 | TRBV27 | CASSPRQGMNTEAFF | TGTGCCAGCAGTCCCCGACAGGGGATGAACACTGAAGCTTTCTTT